The text below deals with one TCR beta chain. Antigen specificity is unknown. This sample stems from a study of cytomegalovirus exposure and HLA in healthy donors. PCR primers comprised 60 Vbeta and 13 Jbeta primers. Clones were sequenced by immunoSEQ multiplex PCR, and TCRdb holds only the in-frame ones, with some missing. The sample records roughly 150,000 clones, approximately 80% being singletons. Study results and limitations: In an earlier analysis, productive rearrangement rates for most beta V segments clustered near 87% or 30%. There was a cluster of highly shared sequence variants that was likely a sequencing artifact. Sequencing depth roughly uniform across donors was assumed in presence/absence analyses. DRB1 had the most TCR associations and HLA-C the fewest, a later analysis found, with rates varying by HLA locus.

There are 12 residues in the CDR3. Germline CDR1 is ENHRY and CDR2 is SYGVKD. Trimming took 9 bases from V and 4 from J; bases not matched to a gene: 4. The sequence was collected from a male donor in good health and CMV-seronegative. The chain recombines TRBV10-3 with TRBJ2-5; 8 nucleotides agree with TRBD1. The sequencing input was PBMCs. CDR3 sequence (DNA): TGTGCCATATTGGGGACAGGAGAGACCCAGTACTTC. This translates into CAILGTGETQYF.